These 21 T cell receptor beta chains were all obtained from the same sample, sequenced in a study of T cell responses to AZD1222 COVID-19 vaccine. Assay: immunoSEQ multiplex PCR; the TCRdb copy retains only in-frame clones and omits some. The sample has 25,000 to 35,000 clones, about nine tenths seen once; the top ten hold 1.3%. The sample here was peripheral blood, taken on day 0 of AZD1222 vaccination. The receptors stem from an adult in good health.

The rearrangement joins TRBV9 to TRBJ1-6; D is uncertain. The CDR3 extends over 13 amino acids. Trimming removed 2 bases from V and 5 bases from J, with 5 bases in between. Germline values: CDR1 SGDLS, CDR2 YYNGEE. CDR3 coding DNA: TGTGCCAGCAGCGTCAACAATAATTCACCCCTCCACTTT. It translates to CASSVNNNSPLHF.

The rearrangement uses TRBV4-2 and TRBJ2-7; TRBD2 might be the D (5 bases). The V gene lost 2 bases and the J gene lost 3 bases, with 14 bases spanning the gap. CDR1 and CDR2 (germline): LGHNA, YNFKEQ. The length of the CDR3 is 15 residues. This CDR3 is CASSQPGLLNYEQYF. The CDR3 region has the DNA TGTGCCAGCAGCCAACCCGGACTGCTTAACTACGAGCAGTACTTC.

The chain joins TRBV6-5 to TRBJ1-5; 8 bases map to TRBD1. The CDR3 is 13 amino acids. Trimming cost V 4 bases and J 5 bases; bases outside gene matches: 1. Germline V lookup: CDR1 MNHEY, CDR2 SVGAGI. The CDR3 nucleotides are TGTGCCAGCAGTTCGGACAGGGATCAGCCCCAGCATTTT. It is translated as CASSSDRDQPQHF.

This clone was observed a few times. The chain recombines TRBV9 with TRBJ2-1, with 8 bases identical to TRBD2. With 0 bases clipped from V and 5 bases from J, the junction kept 16 bases outside the gene matches. The CDR3 totals 19 residues. Per the germline V gene, CDR1 is SGDLS and CDR2 is YYNGEE. The chain's CDR3 is CASSVGPSLLAAAHNEQFF. DNA of the CDR3: TGTGCCAGCAGCGTAGGCCCCTCCTTACTAGCGGCAGCACACAATGAGCAGTTCTTC.

This clone was detected only once. The chain uses TRBV5-1 and TRBJ1-1; D is unresolved. The CDR3 totals 14 residues. V gave up 1 base and J gave up 1 base, with 8 bases separating them. Germline lookup yields CDR1 SGHRS and CDR2 YFSETQ. The CDR3, as DNA: TGCGCCAGCAGCTTGCACAGCACGAACACTGAAGCTTTCTTT. It yields the protein CASSLHSTNTEAFF.

This clone was found a few times. The chain recombines TRBV5-1 with TRBJ2-7, with D tentatively TRBD1 or TRBD2 (5 bases each). The V gene lost 4 bases and the J gene lost 3 bases, with 17 bases spanning the gap. Per germline, CDR1 SGHRS and CDR2 YFSETQ. This CDR3 is built from 15 residues. The CDR3 nucleotides read TGCGCCAGCAGCCGGACCGGGACGGTGAACTACGAGCAGTACTTC. It encodes CASSRTGTVNYEQYF.

The gene calls are TRBV21-1 and TRBJ2-2; the D segment call TRBD1 is taken from the table without a DNA check. TRBV21-1 is a pseudogene segment. The CDR3 sequence is 12 residues long. As DNA, the CDR3 is TGTGCCAGCAGCAACCCCGGGACAGGGCTGTTTTTT. Translated: CASSNPGTGLFF.

This clone has a single count. The chain couples TRBV28 to TRBJ2-2; perhaps TRBD2 as D (6 bases). CDR3 length equals 15 residues. Trimming shortened V by 4 bases and J by 4 bases, and 13 bases separated the two germline ends. Germline-derived CDR1 and CDR2 are MDHEN and SYDVKM. Written as DNA, the CDR3 is TGTGCCAGCAGTTCTGGGACTCTCGTCACCGGGGAGCTGTTTTTT. Translated, it gives CASSSGTLVTGELFF.

The J gene is TRBJ1-3, the V gene TRBV5-8; a possible D gene is TRBD1 (5 bases). The CDR3 sequence is 16 residues long. CDR1 and CDR2 (germline): SGHTS, YDEGEE. Trimming left V 0 bases short and J 0 bases short, with 10 bases between. CDR3 DNA sequence: TGTGCCAGCAGCTTGGGGGGCTACATCTCTGGAAACACCATATATTTT. This codes for CASSLGGYISGNTIYF.

This chain joins TRBV5-1 and TRBJ1-5; D is possibly TRBD1 (6 bases). The V end was cut by 0 bases, the J end by 7 bases, with 11 bases between. This CDR3 is 14 amino acids long. The germline CDR1 and CDR2 sequences are SGHRS and YFSETQ. CDR3 sequence: CASSLGSGEQPQHF. The CDR3 DNA is TGCGCCAGCAGCTTGGGCTCAGGGGAACAGCCCCAGCATTTT.

The chain recombines TRBV6-6 with TRBJ1-5; 9 nucleotides match TRBD1. Germline CDR1 and CDR2: MNHNY and SVGAGI (reference sequence). There are 14 residues in the CDR3. Trimming cost V 6 bases and J 5 bases; bases outside gene matches: 5. The CDR3 coding sequence is TGTGCCAGCAGCATCGGGACAGGGTATCAGCCCCAGCATTTT. Its translation is CASSIGTGYQPQHF.

In DNA, the CDR3 is TGTGCCAGCAGCCCGAGAGAGTCGGGGGGTGAAGCTTTCTTT. This translates into CASSPRESGGEAFF. The chain carries TRBV7-9 and TRBJ1-1, with TRBD1 as a possible D gene (5 bases). The CDR3 spans 14 residues. Per germline, CDR1 SEHNR and CDR2 FQNEAQ (reference sequence). V was pared by 5 bases and J by 7 bases, with 17 bases between.

This chain uses TRBV19 with TRBJ2-2; D is tentatively TRBD1 or TRBD2 (6 bases each). The germline CDR1 and CDR2 sequences are LNHDA and SQIVND (reference sequence). V was shortened by 5 bases and J by 4 bases, with 14 bases between the two germline ends. The CDR3 spans 15 residues. The CDR3 DNA reads as TGTGCCAGTAGTGTACAGGGAGGCATCACCGGGGAGCTGTTTTTT. As protein: CASSVQGGITGELFF.

This clone was seen just once. This chain uses TRBV19 with TRBJ2-1; 12 bases fit TRBD2. With 7 bases clipped from V and 4 bases from J, the junction kept 8 bases outside the gene matches. This CDR3 is 16 amino acids long. Germline CDR1 and CDR2: LNHDA and SQIVND (reference sequence). CDR3 sequence reads: CASTGLAGPGYNEQFF. In DNA, the CDR3 is TGTGCCAGTACGGGACTAGCGGGCCCTGGATACAATGAGCAGTTCTTC. Combining the CDR3 with reference TRBV19 and TRBJ2-1 gives the whole variable domain DGGITQSPKYLFRKEGQNVTLSCEQNLNHDAMYWYRQDPGQGLRLIYYSQIVNDFQKGDIAEGYSVSREKKESFPLTVTSAQKNPTAFYLCASTGLAGPGYNEQFFGPGTRLTVL.

The genes are TRBV2 and TRBJ2-5; the match to TRBD2 covers 9 bases. CDR3 length: 15 amino acids. V was clipped by 7 bases and J by 2 bases; unmatched bases: 8. The germline V gene encodes CDR1 SNHLY and CDR2 FYNNEI. In DNA form, the CDR3 reads TGTGCCAGCACCATTAGCGGGAGCCGACAAGAGACCCAGTACTTC. This sequence encodes CASTISGSRQETQYF.

The gene calls are TRBV3-1 (or the pseudogene TRBV3-2) and TRBJ2-7; D gene uncertain. This CDR3 has 18 residues. The germline V and J ends were trimmed by 0 bases and 5 bases, with 23 bases remaining between them. Germline loops: CDR1 LGHDT, CDR2 YNNKEL (reference sequence). This CDR3 reads CASSQDSMRVQTTDEQYF. The CDR3 region has the DNA TGTGCCAGCAGCCAAGATTCTATGAGAGTGCAAACTACGGACGAGCAGTACTTC.

This chain connects TRBV11-2 to TRBJ1-3; TRBD1 aligns across 9 bases. The CDR3 has 15 residues. V was pared by 5 bases and J by 2 bases, with 4 bases of the junction left unmatched. CDR1 SGHAT and CDR2 FQNNGV come from the germline V gene. DNA for the CDR3: TGTGCCAGCAGCACGGACAGGGGCGCTGGAAACACCATATATTTT. It specifies CASSTDRGAGNTIYF.

The V gene is TRBV5-1, the J gene TRBJ2-7; no clear D. Germline V gene lookup returns CDR1 SGHRS and CDR2 YFSETQ. Deletions cut 2 bases from V and 2 bases from J, with 8 bases between. This CDR3 has 13 residues. The CDR3 reads CASSLKAPYEQYF. The DNA of the CDR3 is TGCGCCAGCAGCTTAAAGGCCCCCTACGAGCAGTACTTC.

The rearrangement joins TRBV5-1 to TRBJ2-1; 10 bases line up with TRBD2. Germline CDR1 and CDR2: SGHRS and YFSETQ. The CDR3 length is 16 residues. V gave up 0 bases and J gave up 3 bases; unmatched junction bases: 3. CDR3 protein: CASSLVLAGYYNEQFF. The CDR3 DNA is TGCGCCAGCAGCTTGGTACTAGCGGGATACTACAATGAGCAGTTCTTC.

This clone showed up just once. The rearrangement joins TRBV2 to TRBJ1-2; 7 bases are a match to TRBD1. Germline loops: CDR1 SNHLY, CDR2 FYNNEI. The CDR3 spans 15 residues. J gave up 8 bases and V 2 bases, and 11 bases lay outside the gene matches. For the CDR3, the DNA is TGTGCCAGCAGTGAATTCGCAGGGGGGTTAGAGGGCTACACCTTC. Its protein product is CASSEFAGGLEGYTF.

The chain employs TRBV29-1 and TRBJ2-7, with 10 bases fitting TRBD2. This CDR3 is 13 amino acids long. Germline CDR1 reads SQVTM; CDR2 reads ANQGSEA. V trimming: 7 bases; J trimming: 4 bases; junction bases outside the gene matches: 7. The CDR3 reads CSALAGDKYEQYF. CDR3 coding DNA: TGCAGCGCCCTAGCGGGGGATAAATACGAGCAGTACTTC.